The following is a T cell receptor (beta chain) sequence with its context. The record originates from a study of blood T cell repertoires in COVID-19. On the study more broadly: Acute and convalescent COVID-19 specimens originated in the United States, Italy and Spain. In each case, the material was cDNA or gDNA derived from T cells, B-cell-depleted T cells, or PBMCs.

How the authors handled the data: Amplification with reference gene primers provided the estimates of nucleated cell counts. The assay was immunoSEQ multiplex PCR, and TCRdb's table has in-frame clones only and misses some. D and trimming were read from the DNA, whereas the V and J calls and clone size are those reported in that table. The sample contains roughly 290,000 clones, around four fifths of which appear only once. CDR3 length: 12 amino acids. Germline CDR1 and CDR2: LGHNT and FRNRAP. Trimming removed 6 bases from V and 8 bases from J; junction bases left unmatched: 4. Sample: peripheral blood. This sequence originates from a woman in her forties or fifties with active or convalescent COVID-19. The rearrangement links TRBV12-5 to TRBJ1-1; 9 bases agree with TRBD1. CDR3 DNA sequence: TGTGCTAGTGGCTGGGACAGGGCCGAAGCTTTCTTT. Translated: CASGWDRAEAFF. The complete variable domain, with remaining parts taken from reference TRBV12-5 and TRBJ1-1, reads DARVTQTPRHKVTEMGQEVTMRCQPILGHNTVFWYRQTMMQGLELLAYFRNRAPLDDSGMPKDRFSAEMPDATLATLKIQPSEPRDSAVYFCASGWDRAEAFFGQGTRLTVV.